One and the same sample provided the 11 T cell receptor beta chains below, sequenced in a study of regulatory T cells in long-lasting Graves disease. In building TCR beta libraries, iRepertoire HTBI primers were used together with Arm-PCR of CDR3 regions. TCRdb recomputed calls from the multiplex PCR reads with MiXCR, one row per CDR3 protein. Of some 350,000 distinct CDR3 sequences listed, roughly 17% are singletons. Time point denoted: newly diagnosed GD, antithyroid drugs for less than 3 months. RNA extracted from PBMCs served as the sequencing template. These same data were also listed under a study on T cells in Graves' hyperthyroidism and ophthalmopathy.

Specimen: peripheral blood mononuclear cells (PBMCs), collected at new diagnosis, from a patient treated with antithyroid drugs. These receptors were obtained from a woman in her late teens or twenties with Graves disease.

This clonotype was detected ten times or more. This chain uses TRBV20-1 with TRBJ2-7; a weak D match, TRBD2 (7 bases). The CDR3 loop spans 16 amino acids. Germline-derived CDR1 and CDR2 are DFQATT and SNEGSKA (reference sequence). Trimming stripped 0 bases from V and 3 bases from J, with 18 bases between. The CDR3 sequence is CSAREEGGPSYYEQYF. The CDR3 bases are TGCAGTGCTAGAGAGGAGGGGGGGCCATCCTACTACGAGCAGTACTTC.

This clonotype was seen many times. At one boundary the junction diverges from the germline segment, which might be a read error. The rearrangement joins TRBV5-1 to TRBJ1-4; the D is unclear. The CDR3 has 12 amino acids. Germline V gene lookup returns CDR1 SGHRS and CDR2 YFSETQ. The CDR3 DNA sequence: TGTGCCAGCAGCTTAGCAGGTGGGGAACTGTTTTTT. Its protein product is CASSLAGGELFF.

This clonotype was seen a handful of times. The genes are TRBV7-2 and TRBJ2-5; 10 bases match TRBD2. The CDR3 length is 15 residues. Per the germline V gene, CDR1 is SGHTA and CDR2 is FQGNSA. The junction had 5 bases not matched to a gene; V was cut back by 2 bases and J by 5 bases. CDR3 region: CASSLRAGGPETQYF. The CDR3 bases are TGTGCCAGCAGCTTACGAGCGGGGGGGCCCGAGACCCAGTACTTC.

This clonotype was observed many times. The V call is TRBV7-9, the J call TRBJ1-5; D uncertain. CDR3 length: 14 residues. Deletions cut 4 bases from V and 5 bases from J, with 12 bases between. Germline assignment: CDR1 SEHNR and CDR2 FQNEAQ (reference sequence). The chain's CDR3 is CASSSGRSDQPQHF. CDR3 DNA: TGTGCCAGCAGCTCGGGGAGGTCGGATCAGCCCCAGCATTTT.

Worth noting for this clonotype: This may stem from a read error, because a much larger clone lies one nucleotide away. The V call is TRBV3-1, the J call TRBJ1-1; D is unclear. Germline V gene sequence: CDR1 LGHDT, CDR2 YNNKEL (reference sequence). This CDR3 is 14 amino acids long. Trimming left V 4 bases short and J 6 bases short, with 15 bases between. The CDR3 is CASSRDLQVAEAFF. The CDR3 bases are TGTGCCAGCAGCCGAGATCTTCAGGTAGCTGAAGCTTTCTTT.

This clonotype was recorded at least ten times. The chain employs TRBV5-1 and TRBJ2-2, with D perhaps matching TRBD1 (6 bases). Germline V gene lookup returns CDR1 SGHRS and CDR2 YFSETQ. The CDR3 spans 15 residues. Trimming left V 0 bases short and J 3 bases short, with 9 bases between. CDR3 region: CASSLGHRDTGELFF. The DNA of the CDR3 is TGCGCCAGCAGCTTGGGCCACAGGGACACCGGGGAGCTGTTTTTT. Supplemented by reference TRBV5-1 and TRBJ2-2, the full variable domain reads KAGVTQTPRYLIKTRGQQVTLSCSPISGHRSVSWYQQTPGQGLQFLFEYFSETQRNKGNFPGRFSGRQFSNSRSEMNVSTLELGDSALYLCASSLGHRDTGELFFGEGSRLTVL.

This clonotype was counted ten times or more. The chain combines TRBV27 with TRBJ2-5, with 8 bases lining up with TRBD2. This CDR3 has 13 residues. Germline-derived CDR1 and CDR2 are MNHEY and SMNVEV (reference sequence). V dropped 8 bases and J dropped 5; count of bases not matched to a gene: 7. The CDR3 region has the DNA TGTGCCAGCGGGGCGGGGGGCGGGGAGACCCAGTACTTC. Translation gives CASGAGGGETQYF.

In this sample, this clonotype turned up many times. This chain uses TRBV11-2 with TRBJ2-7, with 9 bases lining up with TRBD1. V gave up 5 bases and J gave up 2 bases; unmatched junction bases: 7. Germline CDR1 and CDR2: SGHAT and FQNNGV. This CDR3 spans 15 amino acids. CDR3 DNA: TGTGCCAGCAGCCCACAGGGGGCCAGTGCCTACGAGCAGTACTTC. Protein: CASSPQGASAYEQYF.

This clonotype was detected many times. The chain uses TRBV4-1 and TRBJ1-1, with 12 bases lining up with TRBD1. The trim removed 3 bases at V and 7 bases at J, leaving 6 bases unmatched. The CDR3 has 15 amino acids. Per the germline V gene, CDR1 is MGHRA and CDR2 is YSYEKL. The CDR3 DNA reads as TGCGCCAGCAGCCATCTCGGGACAGGGGGCATTGAAGCTTTCTTT. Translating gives CASSHLGTGGIEAFF.

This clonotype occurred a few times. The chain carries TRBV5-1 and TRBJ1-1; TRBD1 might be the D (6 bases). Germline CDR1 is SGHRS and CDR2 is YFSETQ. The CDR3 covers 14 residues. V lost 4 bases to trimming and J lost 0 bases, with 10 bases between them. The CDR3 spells CASSQGYMNTEAFF. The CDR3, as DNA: TGCGCCAGCAGCCAGGGGTACATGAACACTGAAGCTTTCTTT.

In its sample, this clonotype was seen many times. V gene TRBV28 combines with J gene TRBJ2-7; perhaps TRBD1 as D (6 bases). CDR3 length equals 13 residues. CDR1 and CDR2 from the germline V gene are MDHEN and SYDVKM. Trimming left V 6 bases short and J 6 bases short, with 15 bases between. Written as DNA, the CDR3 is TGTGCCAGCAGAACGGGGACAAAGGGCGAGCAGTACTTC. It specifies CASRTGTKGEQYF.